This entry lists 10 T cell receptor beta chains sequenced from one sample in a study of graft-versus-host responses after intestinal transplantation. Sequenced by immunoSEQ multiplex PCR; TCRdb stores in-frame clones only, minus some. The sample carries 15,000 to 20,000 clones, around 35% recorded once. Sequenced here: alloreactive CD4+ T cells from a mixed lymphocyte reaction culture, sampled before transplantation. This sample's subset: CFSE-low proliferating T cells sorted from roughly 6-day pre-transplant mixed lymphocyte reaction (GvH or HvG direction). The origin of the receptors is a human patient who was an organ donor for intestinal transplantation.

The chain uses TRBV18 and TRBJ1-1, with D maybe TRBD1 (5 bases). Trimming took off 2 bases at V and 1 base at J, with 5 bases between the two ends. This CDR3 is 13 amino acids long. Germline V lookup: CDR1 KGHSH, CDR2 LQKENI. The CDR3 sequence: CASSPGGNTEAFF. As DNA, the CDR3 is TGTGCCAGCTCACCAGGGGGGAACACTGAAGCTTTCTTT.

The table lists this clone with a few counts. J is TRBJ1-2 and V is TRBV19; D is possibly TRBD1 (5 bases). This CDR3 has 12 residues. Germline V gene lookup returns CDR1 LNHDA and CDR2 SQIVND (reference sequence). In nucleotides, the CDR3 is TGTGCTTCGACAGAGCCACACTATGGCTACACCTTC. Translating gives CASTEPHYGYTF.

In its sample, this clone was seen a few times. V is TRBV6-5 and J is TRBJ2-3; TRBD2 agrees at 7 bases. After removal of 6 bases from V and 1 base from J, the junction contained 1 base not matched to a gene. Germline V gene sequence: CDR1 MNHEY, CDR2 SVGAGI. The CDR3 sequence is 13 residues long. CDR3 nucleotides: TGTGCCAGCAGCGGACTAGGCACAGATACGCAGTATTTT. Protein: CASSGLGTDTQYF.

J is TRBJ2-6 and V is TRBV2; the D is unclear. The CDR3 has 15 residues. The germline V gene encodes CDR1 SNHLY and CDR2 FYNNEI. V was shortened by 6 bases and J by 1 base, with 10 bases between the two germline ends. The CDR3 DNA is TGTGCCAGCAGGTCTACAACGTCTGGGGCCAACGTCCTGACTTTC. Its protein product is CASRSTTSGANVLTF.

CDR3 sequence: CASGTGNTIYF. The CDR3, as DNA: TGTGCCAGTGGAACCGGAAACACCATATATTTT. The V call is TRBV6-5, the J call TRBJ1-3; D not resolved. This CDR3 is 11 amino acids long. V shed 9 bases and J shed 4 bases, with 7 bases lying between them. The germline gives CDR1 MNHEY, CDR2 SVGAGI.

The CDR3 protein is CASGQGRYEQYF. As DNA, the CDR3 is TGTGCCAGCGGACAGGGACGGTACGAGCAGTACTTC. This rearrangement joins TRBV28 to TRBJ2-7; 8 bases map to TRBD1. In germline, CDR1 is MDHEN, CDR2 SYDVKM. After removal of 8 bases from V and 4 bases from J, the junction contained 4 bases not matched to a gene. The CDR3 spans 12 residues.

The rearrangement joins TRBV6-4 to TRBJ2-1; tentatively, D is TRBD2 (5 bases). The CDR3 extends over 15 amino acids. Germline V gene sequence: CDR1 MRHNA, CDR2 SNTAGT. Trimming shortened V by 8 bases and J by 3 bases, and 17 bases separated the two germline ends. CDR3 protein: CASSSYSGLYNEQFF. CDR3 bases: TGTGCCAGCTCAAGCTATTCCGGACTCTACAATGAGCAGTTCTTC.

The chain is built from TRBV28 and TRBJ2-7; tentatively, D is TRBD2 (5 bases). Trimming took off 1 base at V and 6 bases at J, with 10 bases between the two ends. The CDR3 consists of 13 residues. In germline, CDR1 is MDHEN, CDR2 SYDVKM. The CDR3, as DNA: TGTGCCAGCAGTTTATCCGGGATTGCCGAGCAGTACTTC. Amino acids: CASSLSGIAEQYF.

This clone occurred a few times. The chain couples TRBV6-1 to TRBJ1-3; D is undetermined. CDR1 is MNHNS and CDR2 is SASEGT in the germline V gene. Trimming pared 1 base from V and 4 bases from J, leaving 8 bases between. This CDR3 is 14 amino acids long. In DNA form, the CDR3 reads TGTGCCAGCAGTGAAGTATGGTGGGGAAACACCATATATTTT. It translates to CASSEVWWGNTIYF.

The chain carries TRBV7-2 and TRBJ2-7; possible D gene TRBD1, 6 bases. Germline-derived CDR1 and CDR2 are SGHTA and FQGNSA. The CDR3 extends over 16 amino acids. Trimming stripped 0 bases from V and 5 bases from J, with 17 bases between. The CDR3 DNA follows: TGTGCCAGCAGCTTAGCGCCCCCAGGGGTGTATGACGAGCAGTACTTC. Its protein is CASSLAPPGVYDEQYF.